These 3 T cell receptor beta chains share one sample of origin, sequenced in a study of T cell responses to AZD1222 COVID-19 vaccine. The method was immunoSEQ multiplex PCR; TCRdb's version includes in-frame clones alone and lacks a portion of them. The table lists 150,000 to 200,000 clones, about nine tenths of them singletons, with approximately 3% in the top ten. The sequencing here drew on peripheral blood, taken on day 0 of AZD1222 vaccination. The receptors originated from an adult in good health.

The gene calls are TRBV7-2 and TRBJ2-2, with D hard to call. Germline V lookup: CDR1 SGHTA, CDR2 FQGNSA. The CDR3 has 14 residues. V lost 5 bases and J lost 0, with 7 bases in between. Here the CDR3 DNA reads TGTGCCAGCAGCGGTTACACGAACACCGGGGAGCTGTTTTTT. This gives the protein CASSGYTNTGELFF.

This sequence joins TRBV19 and TRBJ1-2, with 8 bases fitting TRBD1. This CDR3 contains 16 residues. V shed 10 bases and J 4 bases; nucleotides not matched to a gene: 17. Looked up from germline, CDR1 is LNHDA and CDR2 is SQIVND (reference sequence). CDR3 DNA: TGTGCCACTAGCCCCGATGGACAGGGAGATCCCTATGGCTACACCTTC. Its translation: CATSPDGQGDPYGYTF.

With regard to this clone: At the DNA level, this CDR3 is encoded by other sequences in the same sample as well. J is TRBJ2-5 and V is TRBV9, with 15 nucleotides matching TRBD2. V shed 3 bases and J 2 bases; nucleotides not matched to a gene: 5. The V gene's germline CDR1 is SGDLS and CDR2 YYNGEE. The CDR3 has 17 amino acids. The CDR3 is CASSGGTSGGLQETQYF. CDR3 coding DNA: TGTGCCAGCAGCGGAGGGACTAGCGGGGGGCTACAAGAGACCCAGTACTTC.